This T cell receptor (beta chain) was recorded in a study of blood T cell repertoires in COVID-19. About the research overall: The United States, Italy and Spain supplied acute and convalescent COVID-19 samples. PBMCs, B-cell-depleted T cells, or T cells provided the cDNA or gDNA that made up the material.

Seattle's enrolled individuals joined amid active infection and were then monitored longitudinally. In the authors' workflow: How many nucleated cells were present was estimated from reference gene primer amplification. Data came from immunoSEQ multiplex PCR; TCRdb stores just in-frame clones and leaves some out. V and J calls and clone size are given by that table; D and trimming were obtained from the DNA. The table shows over 150,000 clones, with roughly four fifths occurring only once. The CDR3 has 11 amino acids. Per the germline V gene, CDR1 is DFQATT and CDR2 is SNEGSKA (reference sequence). Trimming shortened V by 0 bases and J by 5 bases, and 5 bases separated the two germline ends.

Sequencing was done on a sample of peripheral blood. V is TRBV20-1 and J is TRBJ2-7; maybe TRBD2 (5 bases). The receptor was isolated from a woman aged 70 to 79 with COVID-19, enrolled during active disease. CDR3 amino acids: CSARDGNEQYF. As DNA, the CDR3 is TGCAGTGCTAGAGACGGGAACGAGCAGTACTTC.